Here is one TCR beta chain with its context. This clone's antigen is unknown. Within one base of it there is no much larger clone, and no base qualities were kept. This record belongs to a study of T cells in localized non-small cell lung cancer (dated by TCRdb to 2018 to 2020). With respect to the entire study: The study analyzed T cell repertoires of hundreds of early-stage NSCLC patients, comparing tumors and uninvolved tumor-adjacent lungs. All 240 or so NSCLC patients in the cohort were treatment-naive and had localized lung tumors that were resected. Of the NSCLC patients, over 120 were male and around 97 were female, and the mean age was about 69 years. Broader findings and caveats from the paper: Because multi-region sequencing of the tumors was not done, intratumor heterogeneity could not be ruled out. Higher blood T cell density associated with longer overall survival, while higher adjacent-lung clonality associated with shorter survival. A median of around 57 of the top 100 tumor clones were detected in paired uninvolved adjacent lung, and 28 of these tumor clones were also found among the top 100 clones of the paired uninvolved adjacent lung. Because of the exploratory design, TCR variables were selected using unadjusted p-values without false-discovery rate correction. The highest T cell clonality was observed in uninvolved tumor-adjacent lung, where clonality exceeded that of tumor, suggesting that antigenic responses were more focused in uninvolved tumor-adjacent lung.

TCR beta CDR3 regions were sequenced from DNA using the immunoSEQ Assay. Processing in the source paper ran as follows. T cell density was computed as TCR beta template counts normalized to usable DNA estimated by amplifying housekeeping genes. The preseqR package was used to estimate richness by extrapolating to 400,000 templates for PBMC samples and to 120,000 templates for tissue samples. Clonality was defined by subtracting Pielou's evenness from one. Differential abundance testing on productive amino-acid clonotypes, with a minimum total count of 5 and an alpha of 0.1, was used to identify tissue-enriched TCRs. Repertoire overlap between compartments was quantified with the Jaccard Index and Morisita Overlap Index. GLIPH grouped TCR beta CDR3s together with public tetramer-defined viral CDR3s, and a viral motif had to include at least three viral sequences and show V-gene enrichment. This is the immuneACCESS table as TCRdb keeps it, with only in-frame sequences that have V and J called. A part of the clones is gone; compared with another copy, unresolved V genes explain less than half, and the rest is unexplained. V and J calls and clone size are as listed in that table; D and trimming were resolved from the DNA. Here the sample has almost 40,000 clones; roughly 80% occur a single time. The leading ten clones occupy about 35% of the sample.

Based on the germline V gene, the CDR1 and CDR2 sequences are MNHNS and SASEGT. Including the terminal cysteine and phenylalanine, the CDR3 comprises 13 residues. Only the CDR3 part of the read is kept: 39 bases, read in frame from the first base. Deletion took 2 bases off V and 8 bases off J, with a span of 7 bases between the germline ends. At diagnosis, tumor, uninvolved tumor-adjacent lung and peripheral blood were collected and then preserved as a mix of FFPE and fresh-frozen material. For TCR repertoire profiling, blood samples were analyzed in the form of peripheral blood mononuclear cells. The sequence is built from TRBV6-1 and TRBJ1-6; TRBD1 is a possible D gene, resting on 5 matching bases. The TCR was taken from a woman aged 35 to 75 with stage II squamous cell lung carcinoma. The sequenced sample was PBMCs, obtained before any cancer treatment. The CDR3 corresponds to CASSERGDSPLHF. DNA sequence: TGTGCCAGCAGTGAACGGGGGGATTCACCCCTCCACTTT.